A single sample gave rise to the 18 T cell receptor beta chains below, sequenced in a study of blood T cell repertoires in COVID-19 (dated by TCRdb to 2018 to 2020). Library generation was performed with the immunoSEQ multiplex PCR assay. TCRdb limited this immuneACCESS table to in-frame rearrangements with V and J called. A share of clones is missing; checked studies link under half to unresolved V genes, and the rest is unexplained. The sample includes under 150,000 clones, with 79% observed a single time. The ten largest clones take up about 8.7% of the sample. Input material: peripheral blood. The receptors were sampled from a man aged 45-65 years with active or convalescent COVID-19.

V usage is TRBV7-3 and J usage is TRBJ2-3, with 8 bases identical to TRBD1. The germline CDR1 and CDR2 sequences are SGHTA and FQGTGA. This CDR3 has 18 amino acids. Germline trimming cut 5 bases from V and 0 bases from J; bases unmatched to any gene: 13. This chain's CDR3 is CASSTRTGPGSSTDTQYF. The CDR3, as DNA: TGTGCCAGCAGCACTCGGACAGGGCCGGGATCTAGCACAGATACGCAGTATTTT.

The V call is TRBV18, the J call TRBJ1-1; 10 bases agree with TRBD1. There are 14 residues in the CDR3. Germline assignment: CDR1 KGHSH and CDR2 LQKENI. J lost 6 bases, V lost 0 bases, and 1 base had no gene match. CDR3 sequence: CASSPPGQGAEAFF. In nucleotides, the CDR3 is TGTGCCAGCTCACCACCAGGACAGGGGGCTGAAGCTTTCTTT.

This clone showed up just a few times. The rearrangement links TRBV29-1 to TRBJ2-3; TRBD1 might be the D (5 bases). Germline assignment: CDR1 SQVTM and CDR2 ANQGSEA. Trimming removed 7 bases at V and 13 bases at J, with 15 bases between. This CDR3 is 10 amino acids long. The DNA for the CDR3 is TGCAGCGCCCGCCCCAACAGGAAGTATTTT. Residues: CSARPNRKYF.

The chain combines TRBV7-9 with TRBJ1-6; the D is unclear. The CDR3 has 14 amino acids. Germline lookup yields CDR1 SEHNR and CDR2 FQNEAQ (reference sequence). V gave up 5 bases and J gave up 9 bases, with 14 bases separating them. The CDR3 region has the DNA TGTGCCAGCAGCCCGACACCCTCCGGTTCACCCCTCCACTTT. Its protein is CASSPTPSGSPLHF.

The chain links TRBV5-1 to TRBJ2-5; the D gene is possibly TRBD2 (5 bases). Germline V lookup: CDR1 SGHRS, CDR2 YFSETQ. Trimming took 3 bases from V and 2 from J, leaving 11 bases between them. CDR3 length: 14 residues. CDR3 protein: CASSSGGLQETQYF. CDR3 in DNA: TGCGCCAGCAGCTCGGGTGGACTGCAAGAGACCCAGTACTTC.

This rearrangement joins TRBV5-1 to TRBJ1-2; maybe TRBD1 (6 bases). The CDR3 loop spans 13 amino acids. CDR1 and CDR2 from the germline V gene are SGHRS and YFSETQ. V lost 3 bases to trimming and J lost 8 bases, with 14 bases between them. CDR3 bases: TGCGCCAGCAGCTGGTCAGGGGCGGACGGCTACACCTTC. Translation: CASSWSGADGYTF.

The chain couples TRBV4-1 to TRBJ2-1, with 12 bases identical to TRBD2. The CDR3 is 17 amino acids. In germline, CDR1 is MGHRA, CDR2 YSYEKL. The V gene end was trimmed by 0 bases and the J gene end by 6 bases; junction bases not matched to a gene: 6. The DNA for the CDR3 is TGCGCCAGCAGCCAAGATAGGCTAGCGGGAGGGGGCAATGAGCAGTTCTTC. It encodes CASSQDRLAGGGNEQFF.

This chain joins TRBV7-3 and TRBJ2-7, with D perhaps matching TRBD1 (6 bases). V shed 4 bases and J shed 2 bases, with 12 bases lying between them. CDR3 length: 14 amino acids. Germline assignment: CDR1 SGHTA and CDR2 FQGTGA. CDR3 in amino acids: CASSSTGDTYEQYF. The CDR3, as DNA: TGTGCCAGCAGCTCCACTGGGGACACCTACGAGCAGTACTTC.

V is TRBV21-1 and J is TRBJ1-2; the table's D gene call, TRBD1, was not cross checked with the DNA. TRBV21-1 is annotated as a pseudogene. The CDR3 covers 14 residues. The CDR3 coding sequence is TGTGCCAGCAGCTCAGAAGGGGCGCGAAACGGCTACACCTTC. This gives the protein CASSSEGARNGYTF.

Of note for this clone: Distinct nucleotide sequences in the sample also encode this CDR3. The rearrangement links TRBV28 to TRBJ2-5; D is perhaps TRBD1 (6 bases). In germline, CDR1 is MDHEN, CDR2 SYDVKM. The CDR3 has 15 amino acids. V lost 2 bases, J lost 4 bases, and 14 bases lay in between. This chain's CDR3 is CASSLLTGWAETQYF. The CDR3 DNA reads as TGTGCCAGCAGTTTACTGACAGGATGGGCAGAGACCCAGTACTTC.

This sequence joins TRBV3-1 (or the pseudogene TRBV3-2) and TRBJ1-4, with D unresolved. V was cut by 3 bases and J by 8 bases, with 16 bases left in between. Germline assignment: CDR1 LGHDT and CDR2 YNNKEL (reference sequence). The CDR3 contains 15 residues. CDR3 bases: TGTGCCAGCAGCCAGGCAGGTACTGGTGAGGAAAAACTGTTTTTT. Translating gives CASSQAGTGEEKLFF.

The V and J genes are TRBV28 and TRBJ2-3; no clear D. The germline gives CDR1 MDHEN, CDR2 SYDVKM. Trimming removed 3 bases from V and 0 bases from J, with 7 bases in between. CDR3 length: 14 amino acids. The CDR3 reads CASSFPTSTDTQYF. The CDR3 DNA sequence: TGTGCCAGCAGTTTCCCTACTAGCACAGATACGCAGTATTTT.

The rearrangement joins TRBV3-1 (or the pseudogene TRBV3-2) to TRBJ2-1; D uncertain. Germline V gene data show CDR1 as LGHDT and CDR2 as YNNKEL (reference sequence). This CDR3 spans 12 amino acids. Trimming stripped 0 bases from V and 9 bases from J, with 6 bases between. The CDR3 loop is CASSQDTSEQFF. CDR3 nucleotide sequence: TGTGCCAGCAGCCAAGATACGAGTGAGCAGTTCTTC.

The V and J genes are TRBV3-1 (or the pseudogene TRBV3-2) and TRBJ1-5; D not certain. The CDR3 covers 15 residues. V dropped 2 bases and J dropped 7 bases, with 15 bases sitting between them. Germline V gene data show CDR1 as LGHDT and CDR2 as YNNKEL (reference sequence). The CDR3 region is CASSQLAGSGQPQHF. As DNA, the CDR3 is TGTGCCAGCAGCCAACTTGCCGGGAGCGGGCAGCCCCAGCATTTT.

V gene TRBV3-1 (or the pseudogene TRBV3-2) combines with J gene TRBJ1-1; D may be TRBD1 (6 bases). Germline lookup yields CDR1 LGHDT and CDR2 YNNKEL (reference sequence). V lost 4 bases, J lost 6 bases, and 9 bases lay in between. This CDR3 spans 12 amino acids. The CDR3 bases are TGTGCCAGCAGCCTGACAGGCGCTGAAGCTTTCTTT. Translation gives CASSLTGAEAFF.

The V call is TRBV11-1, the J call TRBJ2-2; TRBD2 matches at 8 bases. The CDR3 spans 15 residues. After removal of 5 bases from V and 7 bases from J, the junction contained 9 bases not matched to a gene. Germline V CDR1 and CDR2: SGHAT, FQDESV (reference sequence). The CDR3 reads CASSPQAGVYGELFF. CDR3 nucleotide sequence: TGTGCCAGCAGCCCCCAAGCGGGAGTGTACGGGGAGCTGTTTTTT.

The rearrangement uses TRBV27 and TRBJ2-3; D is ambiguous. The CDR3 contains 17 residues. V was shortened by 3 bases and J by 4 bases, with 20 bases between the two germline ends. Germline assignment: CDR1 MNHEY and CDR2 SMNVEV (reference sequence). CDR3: CASSFLFVTGIPDTQYF. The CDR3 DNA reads TGTGCCAGCAGTTTTCTGTTCGTGACGGGTATACCAGATACGCAGTATTTT.

CDR3 in amino acids: CASSLPGYRGTQYF. The DNA of the CDR3 is TGTGCCAGCAGCTTGCCCGGTTACCGAGGGACCCAGTACTTC. The chain carries TRBV5-4 and TRBJ2-5; D unclear. The CDR3 runs to 14 residues. Germline values: CDR1 SGHNT, CDR2 YYREEE (reference sequence). V lost 1 base, J lost 7 bases, and 14 bases lay in between.